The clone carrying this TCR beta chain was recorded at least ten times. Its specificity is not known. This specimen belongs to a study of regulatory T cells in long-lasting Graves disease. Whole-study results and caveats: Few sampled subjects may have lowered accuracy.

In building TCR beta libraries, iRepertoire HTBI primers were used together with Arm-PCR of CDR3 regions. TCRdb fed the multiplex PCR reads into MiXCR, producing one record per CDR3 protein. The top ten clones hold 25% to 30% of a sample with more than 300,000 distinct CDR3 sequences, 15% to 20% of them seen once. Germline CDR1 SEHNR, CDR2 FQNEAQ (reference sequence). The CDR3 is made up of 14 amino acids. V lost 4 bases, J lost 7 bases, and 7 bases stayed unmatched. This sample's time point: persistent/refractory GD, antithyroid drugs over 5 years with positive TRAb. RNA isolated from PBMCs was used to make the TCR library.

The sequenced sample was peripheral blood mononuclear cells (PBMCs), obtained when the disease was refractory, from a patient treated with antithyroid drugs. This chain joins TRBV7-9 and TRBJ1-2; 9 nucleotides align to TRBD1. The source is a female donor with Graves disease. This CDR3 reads CASSSQGAGGGYTF. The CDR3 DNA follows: TGTGCCAGCAGCTCACAGGGGGCTGGTGGTGGCTACACCTTC.